These T cell receptor beta chains were read from a single sample in a study of shared clonotypes between healthy human individuals. The protocol was immunoSEQ multiplex PCR, while the TCRdb copy is restricted to in-frame clones and leaves out a portion. Of about 1.1 million clones in the sample, 75% to 85% were seen once. Sequenced input: memory CD4+ T cells from PBMCs. The receptors were sampled from a man aged 18 to 30 in good health. Some clones in this sample may be carry-over from other donors' samples. Each CDR3 is given with its conserved first and last residue. D genes are given only for firm matches. Expanded clones are given a class, and other clones once, few, many or no size at all.

clone size: .; D gene: .; V gene: TRBV5-1; J gene: TRBJ2-7; CDR3 protein: CASSFATEAYEQYF; CDR3 DNA: TGCGCCAGCAGCTTTGCGACGGAAGCCTACGAGCAGTACTTC
clone size: once; D gene: TRBD2; V gene: TRBV7-6; J gene: TRBJ2-5; CDR3 protein: CASSPGLAGGGQETQYF; CDR3 DNA: TGTGCCAGCAGCCCCGGACTAGCGGGAGGAGGTCAAGAGACCCAGTACTTC
clone size: many; D gene: .; V gene: TRBV7-2; J gene: TRBJ2-7; CDR3 protein: CASSLREEGEQYF; CDR3 DNA: TGTGCCAGCAGCTTAAGAGAGGAGGGGGAGCAGTACTTC
clone size: .; D gene: .; V gene: TRBV14; J gene: TRBJ2-2; CDR3 protein: CASSQGRTETGELFF; CDR3 DNA: TGTGCCAGCAGCCAAGGGAGGACAGAAACCGGGGAGCTGTTTTTT
clone size: .; D gene: .; V gene: TRBV18; J gene: TRBJ2-1; CDR3 protein: CASSLPGLLTINEQFF; CDR3 DNA: TGTGCCAGCTCGCTCCCGGGACTCCTTACCATCAATGAGCAGTTCTTC
clone size: .; D gene: .; V gene: TRBV28; J gene: TRBJ2-5; CDR3 protein: CASSPPRLRVETQYF; CDR3 DNA: TGTGCCAGCAGCCCCCCCCGACTTCGGGTGGAGACCCAGTACTTC
clone size: .; D gene: TRBD1; V gene: TRBV7-2; J gene: TRBJ2-5; CDR3 protein: CASSLQGTGETQYF; CDR3 DNA: TGTGCCAGCAGCCTACAGGGGACAGGAGAGACCCAGTACTTC
clone size: .; D gene: .; V gene: TRBV2; J gene: TRBJ2-7; CDR3 protein: CASMDLSYEQYF; CDR3 DNA: TGTGCCAGCATGGACCTTTCCTACGAGCAGTACTTC
clone size: .; D gene: .; V gene: TRBV7-9; J gene: TRBJ2-3; CDR3 protein: CASSQLVSTDTQYF; CDR3 DNA: TGTGCCAGCAGCCAACTCGTAAGCACAGATACGCAGTATTTT
clone size: .; D gene: .; V gene: TRBV5-1; J gene: TRBJ2-7; CDR3 protein: CASSLRSYEQYF; CDR3 DNA: TGCGCCAGCAGCTTGCGCAGCTACGAGCAGTACTTC
clone size: .; D gene: .; V gene: TRBV29-1; J gene: TRBJ1-1; CDR3 protein: CSVDSGKNTEAFF; CDR3 DNA: TGCAGCGTTGACTCGGGGAAGAACACTGAAGCTTTCTTT
clone size: once; D gene: .; V gene: TRBV5-1; J gene: TRBJ2-2; CDR3 protein: CASTLGPIRTGELFF; CDR3 DNA: TGCGCCAGCACCTTAGGGCCAATCAGGACCGGGGAGCTGTTTTTT
clone size: .; D gene: .; V gene: TRBV7-2; J gene: TRBJ1-5; CDR3 protein: CASSYFGDSNQPQHF; CDR3 DNA: TGTGCCAGCAGCTATTTTGGGGATAGCAATCAGCCCCAGCATTTT
clone size: few; D gene: .; V gene: TRBV7-7; J gene: TRBJ2-7; CDR3 protein: CASSPGRGLSYEQYF; CDR3 DNA: TGTGCCAGCAGCCCGGGCAGGGGCCTCTCCTACGAGCAGTACTTC
clone size: .; D gene: .; V gene: TRBV5-1; J gene: TRBJ1-5; CDR3 protein: CASSLNTPGRGGKGRNQPQHF; CDR3 DNA: TGCGCCAGCAGCTTAAATACTCCGGGACGTGGGGGCAAGGGCCGCAATCAGCCCCAGCATTTT
clone size: .; D gene: .; V gene: TRBV28; J gene: TRBJ1-4; CDR3 protein: CASSYPQTNEKLFF; CDR3 DNA: TGTGCCAGCAGTTACCCACAAACTAATGAAAAACTGTTTTTT